This T cell receptor (beta chain) was retrieved from a study of shared clonotypes between healthy human individuals. The germline V gene has CDR1 SNHLY and CDR2 FYNNEI. With 6 bases clipped from V and 0 bases from J, the junction kept 7 bases outside the gene matches. CDR3 length: 15 amino acids. Here immunoSEQ multiplex PCR was the method, and the copy in TCRdb shows in-frame clones only, minus some. The sample lists hundreds of thousands of clones; 95% to 98% were seen once. The chain combines TRBV2 with TRBJ1-1; 7 bases agree with TRBD1. The sequencing input was naive CD4+ T cells sorted from blood. Subset in this sample: CD45RA+ positively selected. This clonotype originated in a woman aged 30 to 39 in good health. This CDR3 is CASSETGDMNTEAFF. The CDR3 bases are TGTGCCAGCAGCGAAACAGGGGACATGAACACTGAAGCTTTCTTT.